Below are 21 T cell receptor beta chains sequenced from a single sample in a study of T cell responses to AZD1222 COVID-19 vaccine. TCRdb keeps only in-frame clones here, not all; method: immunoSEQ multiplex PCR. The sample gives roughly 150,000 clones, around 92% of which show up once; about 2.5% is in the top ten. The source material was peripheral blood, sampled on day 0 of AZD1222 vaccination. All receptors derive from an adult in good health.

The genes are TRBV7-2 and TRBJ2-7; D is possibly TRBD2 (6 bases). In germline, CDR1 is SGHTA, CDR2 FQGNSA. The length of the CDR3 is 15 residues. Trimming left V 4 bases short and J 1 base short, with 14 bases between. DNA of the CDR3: TGTGCCAGCAGCTCCCGGCTGGGAGGATCCTACGAGCAGTACTTC. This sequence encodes CASSSRLGGSYEQYF.

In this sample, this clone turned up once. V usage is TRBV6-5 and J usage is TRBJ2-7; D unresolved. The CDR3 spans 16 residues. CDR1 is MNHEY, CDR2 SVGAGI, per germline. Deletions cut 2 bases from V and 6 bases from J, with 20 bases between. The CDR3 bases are TGTGCCAGCAGTTACCAAAACACCTTCGATCCCGCCGAGCAGTACTTC. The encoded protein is CASSYQNTFDPAEQYF.

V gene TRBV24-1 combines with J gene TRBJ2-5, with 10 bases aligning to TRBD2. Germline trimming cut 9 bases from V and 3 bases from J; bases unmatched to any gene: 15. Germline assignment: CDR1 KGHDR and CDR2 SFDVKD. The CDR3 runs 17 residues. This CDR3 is CATPPPLAGEGEETQYF. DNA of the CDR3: TGTGCCACCCCACCCCCTCTAGCGGGGGAGGGTGAAGAGACCCAGTACTTC.

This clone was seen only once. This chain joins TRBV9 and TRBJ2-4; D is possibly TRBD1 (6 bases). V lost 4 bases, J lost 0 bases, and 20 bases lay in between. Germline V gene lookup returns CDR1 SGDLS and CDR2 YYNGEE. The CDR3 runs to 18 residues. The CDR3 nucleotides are TGTGCCAGCAGCTCCGGGACACGTCTCTCCCAAGCCAAAAACATTCAGTACTTC. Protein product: CASSSGTRLSQAKNIQYF.

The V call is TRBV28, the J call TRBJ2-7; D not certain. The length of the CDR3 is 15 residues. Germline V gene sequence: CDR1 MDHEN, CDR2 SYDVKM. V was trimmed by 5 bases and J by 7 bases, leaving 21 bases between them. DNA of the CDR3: TGTGCCAGCAGTCCCTCCGAAGCCCCGCGGAGAGAGCAGTACTTC. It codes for CASSPSEAPRREQYF. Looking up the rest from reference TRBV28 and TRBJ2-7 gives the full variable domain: DVKVTQSSRYLVKRTGEKVFLECVQDMDHENMFWYRQDPGLGLRLIYFSYDVKMKEKGDIPEGYSVSREKKERFSLILESASTNQTSMYLCASSPSEAPRREQYFGPGTRLTVT.

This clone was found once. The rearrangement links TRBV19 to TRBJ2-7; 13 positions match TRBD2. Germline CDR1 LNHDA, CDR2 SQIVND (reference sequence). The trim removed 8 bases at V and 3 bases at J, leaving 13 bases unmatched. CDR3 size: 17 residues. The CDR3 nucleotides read TGTGCCAGTTCCCACCGTCCAGGGACTAGCGGGATCTACGAGCAGTACTTC. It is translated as CASSHRPGTSGIYEQYF. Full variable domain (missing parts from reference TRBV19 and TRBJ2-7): DGGITQSPKYLFRKEGQNVTLSCEQNLNHDAMYWYRQDPGQGLRLIYYSQIVNDFQKGDIAEGYSVSREKKESFPLTVTSAQKNPTAFYLCASSHRPGTSGIYEQYFGPGTRLTVT.

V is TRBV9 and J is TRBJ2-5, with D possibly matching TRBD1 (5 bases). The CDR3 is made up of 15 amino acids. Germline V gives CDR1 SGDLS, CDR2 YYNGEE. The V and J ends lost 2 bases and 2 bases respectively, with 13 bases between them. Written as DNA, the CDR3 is TGTGCCAGCAGCGTGACAGTGGCCGCACAAGAGACCCAGTACTTC. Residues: CASSVTVAAQETQYF.

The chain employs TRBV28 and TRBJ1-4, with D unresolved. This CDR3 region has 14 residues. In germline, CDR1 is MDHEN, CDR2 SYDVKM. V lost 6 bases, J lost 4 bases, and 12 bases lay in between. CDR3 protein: CASSLAEGNEKLFF. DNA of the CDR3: TGTGCCAGCAGCCTGGCGGAGGGTAATGAAAAACTGTTTTTT.

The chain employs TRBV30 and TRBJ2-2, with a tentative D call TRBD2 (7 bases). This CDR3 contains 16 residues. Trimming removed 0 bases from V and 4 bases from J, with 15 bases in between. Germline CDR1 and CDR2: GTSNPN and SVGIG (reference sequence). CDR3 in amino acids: CAWSVPRGAGTGELFF. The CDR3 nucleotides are TGTGCCTGGAGTGTACCTCGGGGGGCAGGCACCGGGGAGCTGTTTTTT.

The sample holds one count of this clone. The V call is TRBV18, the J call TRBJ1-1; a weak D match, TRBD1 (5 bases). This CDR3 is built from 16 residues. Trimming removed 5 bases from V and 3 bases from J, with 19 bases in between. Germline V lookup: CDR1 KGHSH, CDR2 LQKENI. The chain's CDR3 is CASSTIGGRGDTEAFF. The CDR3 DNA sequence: TGTGCCAGCTCAACCATCGGGGGGAGGGGCGACACTGAAGCTTTCTTT.

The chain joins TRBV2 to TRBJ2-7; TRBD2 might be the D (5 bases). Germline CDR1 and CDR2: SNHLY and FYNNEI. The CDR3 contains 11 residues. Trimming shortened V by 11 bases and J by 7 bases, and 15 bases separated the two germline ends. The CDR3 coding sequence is TGTGCCGGACGGAGGTTCGGGGAGCAGTACTTC. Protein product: CAGRRFGEQYF.

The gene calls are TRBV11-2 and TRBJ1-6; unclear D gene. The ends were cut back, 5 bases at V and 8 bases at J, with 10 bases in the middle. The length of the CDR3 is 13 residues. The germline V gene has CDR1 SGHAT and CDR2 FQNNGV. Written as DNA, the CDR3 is TGTGCCAGCAGCACCAAACCTGATTCACCCCTCCACTTT. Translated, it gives CASSTKPDSPLHF.

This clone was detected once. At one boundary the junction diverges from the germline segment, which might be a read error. The CDR3 nucleotides are TGTGCCAGCCGCCAGGGGGTTGGCTACACCTTC. Translated: CASRQGVGYTF. V gene TRBV3-1 (or the pseudogene TRBV3-2) combines with J gene TRBJ1-2; 7 bases fit TRBD1. The CDR3 consists of 11 residues. Germline CDR1 LGHDT, CDR2 YNNKEL (reference sequence).

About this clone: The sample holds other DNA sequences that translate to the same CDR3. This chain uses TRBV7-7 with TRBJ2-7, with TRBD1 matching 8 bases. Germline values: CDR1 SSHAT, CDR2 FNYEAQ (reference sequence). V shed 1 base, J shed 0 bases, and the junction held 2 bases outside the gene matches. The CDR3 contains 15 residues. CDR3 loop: CASSLGQGPSYEQYF. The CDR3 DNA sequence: TGTGCCAGCAGCTTAGGACAGGGGCCCTCCTACGAGCAGTACTTC. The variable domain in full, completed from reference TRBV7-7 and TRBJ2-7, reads GAGVSQSPRYKVTKRGQDVTLRCDPISSHATLYWYQQALGQGPEFLTYFNYEAQPDKSGLPSDRFSAERPEGSISTLTIQRTEQRDSAMYRCASSLGQGPSYEQYFGPGTRLTVT.

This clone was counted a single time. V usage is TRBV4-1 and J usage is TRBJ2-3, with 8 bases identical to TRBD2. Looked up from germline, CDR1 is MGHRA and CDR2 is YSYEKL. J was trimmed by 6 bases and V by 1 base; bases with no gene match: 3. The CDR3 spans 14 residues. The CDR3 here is CASSQGSGTDTQYF. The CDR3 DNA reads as TGCGCCAGCAGCCAAGGTAGCGGGACCGATACGCAGTATTTT.

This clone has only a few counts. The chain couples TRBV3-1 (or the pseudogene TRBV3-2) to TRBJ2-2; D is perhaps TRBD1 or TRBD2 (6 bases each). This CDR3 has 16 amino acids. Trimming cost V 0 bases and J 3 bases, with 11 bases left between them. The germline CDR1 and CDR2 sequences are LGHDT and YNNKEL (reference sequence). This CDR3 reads CASSQDEGGYTGELFF. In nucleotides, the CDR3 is TGTGCCAGCAGCCAAGATGAGGGGGGTTACACCGGGGAGCTGTTTTTT.

The CDR3 nucleotides are TGTGCCAGCAGCGCAGACCTGAGTTCGGGAAACACCATATATTTT. Protein product: CASSADLSSGNTIYF. V gene TRBV9 combines with J gene TRBJ1-3; D call uncertain. Looked up from germline, CDR1 is SGDLS and CDR2 is YYNGEE. The CDR3 loop spans 15 amino acids. V lost 3 bases and J lost 4, with 14 bases in between. Drawing the rest from reference TRBV9 and TRBJ1-3, the complete variable domain is DSGVTQTPKHLITATGQRVTLRCSPRSGDLSVYWYQQSLDQGLQFLIQYYNGEERAKGNILERFSAQQFPDLHSELNLSSLELGDSALYFCASSADLSSGNTIYFGEGSWLTVV.

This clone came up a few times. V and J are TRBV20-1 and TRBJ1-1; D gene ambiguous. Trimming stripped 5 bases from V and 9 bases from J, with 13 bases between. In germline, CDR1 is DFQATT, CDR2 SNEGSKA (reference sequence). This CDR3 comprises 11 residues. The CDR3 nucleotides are TGCAGTGCTCAAAAGGGCAGCCAAGCTTTCTTT. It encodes CSAQKGSQAFF.

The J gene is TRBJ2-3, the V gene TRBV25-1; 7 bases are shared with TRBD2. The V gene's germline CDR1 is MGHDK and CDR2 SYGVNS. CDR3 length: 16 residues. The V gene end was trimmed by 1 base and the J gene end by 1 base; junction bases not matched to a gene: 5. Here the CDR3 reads CASSESGRGGTDTQYF. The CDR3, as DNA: TGTGCCAGCAGTGAATCTGGCCGGGGGGGCACAGATACGCAGTATTTT.

The CDR3, as DNA: TGTGCCAGCAGCTTAGGACAAAATAACTATGGCTACACCTTC. Its translation: CASSLGQNNYGYTF. The rearrangement links TRBV7-9 to TRBJ1-2; D is ambiguous. The CDR3 sequence is 14 residues long. Trimming stripped 1 base from V and 1 base from J, with 7 bases between. Germline assignment: CDR1 SEHNR and CDR2 FQNEAQ (reference sequence).

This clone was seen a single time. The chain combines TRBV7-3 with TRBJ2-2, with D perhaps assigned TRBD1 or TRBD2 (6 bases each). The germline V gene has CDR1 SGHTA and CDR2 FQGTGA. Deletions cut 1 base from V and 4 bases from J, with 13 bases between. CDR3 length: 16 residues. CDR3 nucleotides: TGTGCCAGCAGCTTAAATGGAGGGGGTGGCACCGGGGAGCTGTTTTTT. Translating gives CASSLNGGGGTGELFF.